This TCR beta chain came from a study of cytomegalovirus exposure and HLA in healthy donors. Overall study context: The Caucasian-associated ancestry cluster held under 90% of 350 to 450 genotyped donors. Overall study findings and caveats: When presence/absence was analysed, sequencing depth was taken to be roughly uniform across donors. TCR beta V segments were, for the most part, productive about 90% or about 30% of the time in an earlier analysis. Rarity marked most TCR sequences, yet some public TCRs occurred in many donors.

Comments on this clone: Its antigen is currently unknown.

CDR3 size: 12 residues. J lost 5 bases, V lost 8 bases, and 4 bases had no gene match. The germline V gene has CDR1 MNHEY and CDR2 SMNVEV (reference sequence). PCR involved 60 Vbeta and 13 Jbeta primers. Profiling relied on immunoSEQ multiplex PCR, and the TCRdb table lists in-frame clones only, not all of them. The repertoire consists of 140,000 or so clones, with about 70% occurring once and the leading ten covering 1.5% to 2%. The chain employs TRBV27 and TRBJ1-2, with TRBD1 identical over 8 bases. The TCR sequence derives from a woman in her thirties or forties in good health and CMV-seronegative. The sequenced sample was PBMCs. CDR3 sequence (DNA): TGTGCCAGCGGACAGGGACGTTATGGCTACACCTTC. This codes for CASGQGRYGYTF.